The 7 T cell receptor beta chains listed next were all sequenced from one sample in a study of PD-L1 blockade in urothelial cancer. Using immunoSEQ multiplex PCR, the repertoire was profiled, and TCRdb retains in-frame clones only, with some absent. In the table there are tens of thousands of clones, approximately 86% of which are singletons. The sample was PBMCs, taken around atezolizumab (anti-PD-L1) treatment. The receptors come from a man between 60 and 75 years old with urothelial cancer.

The genes are TRBV19 and TRBJ1-4; D is possibly TRBD1 (5 bases). The CDR3 is 16 residues long. Trimming took off 1 base at V and 0 bases at J, with 9 bases between the two ends. From germline, CDR1 is LNHDA and CDR2 SQIVND (reference sequence). CDR3 sequence (DNA): TGTGCCAGTAGTATAGGGACACGCTCAACTAATGAAAAACTGTTTTTT. Protein product: CASSIGTRSTNEKLFF. The full variable domain, in which reference TRBV19 and TRBJ1-4 provide the parts outside the CDR3, is DGGITQSPKYLFRKEGQNVTLSCEQNLNHDAMYWYRQDPGQGLRLIYYSQIVNDFQKGDIAEGYSVSREKKESFPLTVTSAQKNPTAFYLCASSIGTRSTNEKLFFGSGTQLSVL.

The chain uses TRBV7-3 and TRBJ2-1; D call uncertain. Trimming left V 5 bases short and J 3 bases short, with 11 bases between. The CDR3 runs to 14 residues. The germline V gene has CDR1 SGHTA and CDR2 FQGTGA. The CDR3 DNA follows: TGTGCCAGCAGCCGATCCCAGATCTACAATGAGCAGTTCTTC. Its translation: CASSRSQIYNEQFF.

CDR3 in amino acids: CASSFPNRGLYEQYF. The CDR3 region has the DNA TGTGCCAGCAGCTTTCCCAACAGGGGGCTCTACGAGCAGTACTTC. The chain has TRBV7-8 and TRBJ2-7, with 9 positions matching TRBD1. Germline V CDR1 and CDR2: SGHVS, FQNEAQ. Germline trimming cut 3 bases from V and 3 bases from J; bases unmatched to any gene: 6. CDR3 size: 15 residues.

The table lists this clone with a few counts. The chain carries TRBV28 and TRBJ2-7; D is ambiguous. The V gene lost 6 bases and the J gene lost 2 bases, with 8 bases spanning the gap. Germline-derived CDR1 and CDR2 are MDHEN and SYDVKM. This CDR3 is built from 12 residues. CDR3 DNA: TGTGCCAGCAGCGAGCTAACCTACGAGCAGTACTTC. Its translation is CASSELTYEQYF.

The chain is built from TRBV10-3 and TRBJ1-2; D may be TRBD1 (5 bases). V lost 3 bases to trimming and J lost 2 bases, with 13 bases between them. Germline V gene lookup returns CDR1 ENHRY and CDR2 SYGVKD. This CDR3 has 15 residues. This CDR3 reads CAISDSSGRNYGYTF. DNA for the CDR3: TGTGCCATCAGTGATTCGTCAGGGCGAAACTATGGCTACACCTTC.

The chain joins TRBV6-5 to TRBJ2-7; 7 bases agree with TRBD2. Trimming took 2 bases from V and 2 from J; bases not matched to a gene: 6. The CDR3 totals 15 residues. Germline CDR1 and CDR2: MNHEY and SVGAGI. DNA of the CDR3: TGTGCCAGCAGTTACCAACCTAGCGGAACCTACGAGCAGTACTTC. Translating gives CASSYQPSGTYEQYF.

The rearrangement joins TRBV5-1 to TRBJ2-7; 9 bases map to TRBD1. Germline values: CDR1 SGHRS, CDR2 YFSETQ. The J segment lost 5 bases and the V segment lost 3 bases, leaving 9 bases of the junction unmatched. The length of the CDR3 is 15 residues. This CDR3 reads CASSSAGQGTNEQYF. In DNA, the CDR3 is TGCGCCAGCAGCTCCGCGGGACAGGGAACTAACGAGCAGTACTTC.